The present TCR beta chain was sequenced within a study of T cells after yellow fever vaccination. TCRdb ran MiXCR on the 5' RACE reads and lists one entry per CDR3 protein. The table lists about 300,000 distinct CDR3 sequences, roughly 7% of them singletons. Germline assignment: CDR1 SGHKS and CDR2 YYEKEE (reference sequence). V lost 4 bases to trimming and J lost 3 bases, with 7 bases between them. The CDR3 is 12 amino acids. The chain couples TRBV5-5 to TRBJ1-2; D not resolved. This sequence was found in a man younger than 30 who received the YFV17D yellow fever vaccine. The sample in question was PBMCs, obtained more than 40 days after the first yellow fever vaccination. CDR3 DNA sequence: TGTGCCAGCAGCACAAGTTACTATGGCTACACCTTC. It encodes CASSTSYYGYTF.